The clone carrying this T cell receptor (beta chain) turned up a few times. These data belong to a study of T cells in Graves' hyperthyroidism and ophthalmopathy. Across the whole study: The authors collected peripheral blood at initial diagnosis, before any treatment.

V lost 3 bases, J lost 5 bases, and 23 bases lay in between. Germline values: CDR1 PRHDT, CDR2 FYEKMQ (reference sequence). This CDR3 spans 17 amino acids. Diagnoses were made from clinical symptoms, serum measures (thyroxine and TRAb), thyroid ultrasound and orbital computed tomography. Out of over 9 ml of fresh peripheral blood came the PBMCs. Amplified TCR beta CDR3 regions derived from RNA transcripts. TCR CDR3 regions were first amplified by RT-PCR with HTBI primers. TCRdb reanalysed the multiplex PCR reads using MiXCR and keeps one entry per CDR3 protein. The profile covers some 350,000 distinct CDR3 sequences, with around 13% appearing a single time and 34% taken by the ten largest.

The clonotype was recovered from a woman between 40 and 50 years old with Graves' ophthalmopathy. The material sequenced was blood. The gene calls are TRBV13 and TRBJ2-7; perhaps TRBD2 as D (7 bases). The CDR3 DNA reads TGTGCCAGCAGCTTTTTAGGGGGGGGGGACACAGCAAACGAGCAGTACTTC. Translation gives CASSFLGGGDTANEQYF.